This is a list of T cell receptor beta chains from one sample in a study of early T cells in non-severe SARS-CoV-2 infection. Via MiXCR, TCRdb re-called the 5' RACE reads, giving one row per CDR3 protein. Among under 90,000 distinct CDR3 sequences, roughly an eighth were seen once, and the ten largest hold approximately 6%. The sample comprised whole blood. These receptors were collected from an adult who was a healthcare worker with PCR-confirmed SARS-CoV-2 infection or an uninfected control (not recorded which). The CDR3 runs from the conserved cysteine through the conserved F or W. D genes are given only for firm matches. Clone sizes are given selectively: once, few, many, or a class where the clone is expanded.

J gene | V gene | clone size | D gene | CDR3 DNA | CDR3 protein
TRBJ2-3 | TRBV29-1 | NA | TRBD1 | TGCAGCGCCGAAGGGGGCGCAGATACGCAGTATTTT | CSAEGGADTQYF
TRBJ1-2 | TRBV2 | few | NA | TGTGCCAGCAGTCCCAACGGAGGGGTTGGAATAGATGGCTACACCTTC | CASSPNGGVGIDGYTF
TRBJ2-5 | TRBV19 | NA | NA | TGTGCCAGTAGTATCGAGGGGTACGAGACCCAGTACTTC | CASSIEGYETQYF
TRBJ2-3 | TRBV7-9 | NA | TRBD2 | TGTGCCAGCAGCTTTAGCGGGACCGACGTGGATACGCAGTATTTT | CASSFSGTDVDTQYF
TRBJ1-2 | TRBV18 | few | NA | TGTGCCAGCTCACCAACGGGGTTACCTAACTATGGCTACACCTTC | CASSPTGLPNYGYTF
TRBJ1-6 | TRBV6-5 | NA | NA | TGTGCCAGCAGTTACTCGTGGGGGTCCTATAATTCACCCCTCCACTTT | CASSYSWGSYNSPLHF
TRBJ2-2 | TRBV9 | NA | TRBD1 | TGTGCCAGCAGCGTGGGACAGGGAACCGGGGAGCTGTTTTTT | CASSVGQGTGELFF
TRBJ2-5 | TRBV12-3/TRBV12-4 | few | TRBD1 | TGTGCCAGCAGACGTGCGGGACAGGTTCGACAAGAGACCCAGTACTTC | CASRRAGQVRQETQYF
TRBJ2-1 | TRBV6-2/TRBV6-3 | NA | TRBD2 | TGTGCCAGCCGCCGAATAGCGGGCCTCGAGCAGTTCTTC | CASRRIAGLEQFF
TRBJ2-2 | TRBV4-1 | many | NA | TGCGCCAGCAGCCAAGGACAGGCAGGGGAGCTGTTTTTT | CASSQGQAGELFF
TRBJ2-1 | TRBV7-3 | few | TRBD2 | TGTGCCAGCAGCTTAGACCTAGCGGGAAACCAGAATGAGCAGTTCTTC | CASSLDLAGNQNEQFF
TRBJ2-5 | TRBV29-1 | few | NA | TGCAGCGTCCCTGGCGGAACGTACCAAGAGACCCAGTACTTC | CSVPGGTYQETQYF
TRBJ1-1 | TRBV7-6 | once | NA | TGTGCCAGCAGCTTAGCTCACAGGAACACTGAAGCTTTCTTT | CASSLAHRNTEAFF
TRBJ2-7 | TRBV10-3 | many | TRBD1 | TGTGCCAGCGGACAGGGTTGGGACGAGCAGTACTTC | CASGQGWDEQYF
TRBJ1-2 | TRBV2 | NA | NA | TGTGCCAGCAGCGTACTTAGAGACGGGGCTGGCTACACCTTC | CASSVLRDGAGYTF
TRBJ2-5 | TRBV2 | few | NA | TGTGCGTCATCAAGGGAACGACAAGAGACCCAGTACTTC | CASSRERQETQYF
TRBJ2-7 | TRBV3-1 | NA | NA | TGTGCCAGCAGCCCAACCCCGACAAAGAATCACTACGAGCAGTACTTC | CASSPTPTKNHYEQYF
TRBJ1-1 | TRBV29-1 | few | NA | TGCAGCGTTGAATTGGGCCAGGGAGCTTTCTTT | CSVELGQGAFF
TRBJ2-3 | TRBV5-1 | NA | NA | TGCGCCAGCAGCACGACACCTAACCCAACAGATACGCAGTATTTT | CASSTTPNPTDTQYF
TRBJ1-1 | TRBV30 | many | NA | TGTGCCTGGAGTGTGTGGGCGAAGGGTGAAGCTTTCTTT | CAWSVWAKGEAFF
TRBJ2-3 | TRBV9 | NA | NA | TGTGCCAGCAGCCCACGACTTGGGACAGATACGCAGTATTTT | CASSPRLGTDTQYF
TRBJ2-7 | TRBV7-9 | many | NA | TGTGCCAGCAGCTTAGAACTGGCAGCCTTCGAGCAGTACTTC | CASSLELAAFEQYF
TRBJ2-1 | TRBV30 | many | NA | TGTGCCTGGAGTGTCGGCAGGGGATTTGGGCAGTTCTTC | CAWSVGRGFGQFF
TRBJ1-1 | TRBV7-2 | NA | TRBD1 | TGTGCCAGCAGCTTAGGAGGACAGGGTTTGAACACTGAAGCTTTCTTT | CASSLGGQGLNTEAFF
TRBJ1-3 | TRBV3-1 | few | NA | TGTGCCAGCAGCCCCGCGGGGCGTAACACCATATATTTT | CASSPAGRNTIYF
TRBJ2-7 | TRBV11-3 | NA | NA | TGTGCCAGCAGCCGCGGAATGAGCTCCTACGAGCAGTACTTC | CASSRGMSSYEQYF
TRBJ1-1 | TRBV5-5 | many | NA | TGTGCCAGCAGGTATCAACGGTCGAACACTGAAGCTTTCTTT | CASRYQRSNTEAFF
TRBJ2-1 | TRBV28 | few | NA | TGTGCCAGCAGTGTACAGCAAGGGGATTACAATGAGCAGTTCTTC | CASSVQQGDYNEQFF
TRBJ2-3 | TRBV29-1 | NA | TRBD2 | TGCAGCGGAACTAGCGGGAGGTACACAGATACGCAGTATTTT | CSGTSGRYTDTQYF
TRBJ2-2 | TRBV7-2 | many | NA | TGTGCCAGCAGCGCCAACTTTGTGGGGAGCGGGGAGCTGTTTTTT | CASSANFVGSGELFF
TRBJ1-4 | TRBV12-3/TRBV12-4 | NA | NA | TGTGCCAGCAGTTTGACGGGGTCCACTAATGAAAAACTGTTTTTT | CASSLTGSTNEKLFF
TRBJ2-1 | TRBV12-5 | many | NA | TGTGCTAGTGGTTTGGCCCTGCACGGGACTCCGCATCTGAGCTCCTACAATGAGCAGTTCTTC | CASGLALHGTPHLSSYNEQFF
TRBJ2-1 | TRBV29-1 | NA | NA | TGCAGCGTTGTGGGGCACAACAATGAGCAGTTCTTC | CSVVGHNNEQFF
TRBJ2-1 | TRBV7-9 | NA | NA | TGTGCCAGCAGCTTAATGGACGCCGTGGCCGCTGAGCAGTTCTTC | CASSLMDAVAAEQFF
TRBJ2-1 | TRBV2 | NA | NA | TGTGCCAGCAATCCCAGTTGGTACAATGAGCAGTTCTTC | CASNPSWYNEQFF
TRBJ2-1 | TRBV7-9 | NA | TRBD2 | TGTGCCAGCAGCCTGGGGGACTATTACAATGAGCAGTTCTTC | CASSLGDYYNEQFF
TRBJ2-7 | TRBV7-2 | many | TRBD1 | TGTGCCAGCGGGGCGACAGGGGGCTTCAACGAGCAGTACTTC | CASGATGGFNEQYF
TRBJ2-7 | TRBV11-2 | NA | TRBD2 | TGTACCAGCAGCTACCAGGGCAAGGCGCGGGAGGGACCCTACGAGCAGTACTTC | CTSSYQGKAREGPYEQYF
TRBJ2-2 | TRBV28 | NA | NA | TGTGCCAGCAGTTTACAGCGGGTTTCTACCGGGGAGCTGTTTTTT | CASSLQRVSTGELFF
TRBJ2-7 | TRBV6-5 | few | TRBD2 | TGTGCCAGCAGTTACTCGAACACAGCGGGGGAGCAGTACTTC | CASSYSNTAGEQYF
TRBJ2-1 | TRBV15 | few | NA | TGTGCCACCAGCAGTAGAAAGACAGACAATGAGCAGTTCTTC | CATSSRKTDNEQFF
TRBJ2-7 | TRBV30 | NA | NA | TGTGCCTGGAGTAGGTCCTACGAGCAGTACTTC | CAWSRSYEQYF
TRBJ1-1 | TRBV5-4 | many | NA | TGTGCCAGCAGCTTGATCATGAACACTGAAGCTTTCTTT | CASSLIMNTEAFF
TRBJ2-7 | TRBV9 | NA | TRBD1 | TGTGCCAGCAGCGTAGGGACAGGGGGCCACGAGCAGTACTTC | CASSVGTGGHEQYF
TRBJ2-5 | TRBV20-1 | few | NA | TGCAGTGCTAGAGTGATGGGGATACAAGAGACCCAGTACTTC | CSARVMGIQETQYF
TRBJ2-5 | TRBV9 | few | NA | TGTGCCAGCAGCGTAGATCCGGGGTGGGAGACCCAGTACTTC | CASSVDPGWETQYF
TRBJ1-6 | TRBV6-1 | few | TRBD1 | TGTGCCAGCAGCCTCAGGGGGCTTGATTCACCCCTCCACTTT | CASSLRGLDSPLHF